Below, 14 T cell receptor beta chains from the same sample are listed, as sequenced in a study of T cells in Graves' hyperthyroidism and ophthalmopathy. Researchers amplified the TCR beta CDR3 regions from RNA transcripts. With the HTBI primer set, the TCR CDR3 went through a first round of RT-PCR. TCRdb re-derived calls from the multiplex PCR reads in MiXCR, one entry per CDR3 protein. Among hundreds of thousands of distinct CDR3 sequences listed, roughly 20% were seen once. Sequencing input: blood. The receptors here all came from a woman in her fifties or sixties with Graves' hyperthyroidism that later progressed to Graves' ophthalmopathy.

The chain employs TRBV5-6 and TRBJ2-1; TRBD2 aligns across 7 bases. Germline CDR1 is SGHDT and CDR2 is YYEEEE. There are 14 residues in the CDR3. With 0 bases clipped from V and 6 bases from J, the junction kept 3 bases outside the gene matches. The chain's CDR3 is CASSLVAGVNEQFF. The CDR3 DNA sequence: TGTGCCAGCAGCTTGGTTGCGGGGGTCAATGAGCAGTTCTTC.

This clonotype was picked up many times. This sequence joins TRBV30 and TRBJ2-1, with 7 bases fitting TRBD1. V shed 8 bases, J shed 1 base, and the junction held 8 bases outside the gene matches. The CDR3 extends over 14 amino acids. Germline assignment: CDR1 GTSNPN and CDR2 SVGIG (reference sequence). CDR3 in DNA: TGTGCCCAACAGAGGGGGCAATCCTACAATGAGCAGTTCTTC. It encodes CAQQRGQSYNEQFF. Together with reference TRBV30 and TRBJ2-1, the CDR3 gives the full variable domain: SQTIHQWPATLVQPVGSPLSLECTVEGTSNPNLYWYRQAAGRGLQLLFYSVGIGQISSEVPQNLSASRPQDRQFILSSKKLLLSDSGFYLCAQQRGQSYNEQFFGPGTRLTVL.

The table lists this clonotype with a few counts. CDR3: CASSLKSGSLADTQYF. CDR3 in DNA: TGCGCCAGCAGCTTGAAGTCGGGCAGCCTGGCAGATACGCAGTATTTT. The chain is built from TRBV5-1 and TRBJ2-3; no clear D. Germline loops: CDR1 SGHRS, CDR2 YFSETQ. The CDR3 sequence is 16 residues long. V was pared by 1 base and J by 4 bases, with 16 bases between.

This chain connects TRBV7-2 to TRBJ1-3; no reliable D call. Germline V gene sequence: CDR1 SGHTA, CDR2 FQGNSA. The CDR3 is 16 residues long. Trimming removed 3 bases at V and 3 bases at J, with 15 bases between. CDR3 nucleotides: TGTGCCAGCAGCTTGGTCCCGGCGGGAGTTGGAAACACCATATATTTT. It specifies CASSLVPAGVGNTIYF.

This clonotype has a handful of counts. The chain recombines TRBV11-3 with TRBJ2-1; TRBD2 agrees at 16 bases. The CDR3 length is 20 residues. Germline trimming cut 9 bases from V and 0 bases from J; bases unmatched to any gene: 14. Germline-derived CDR1 and CDR2 are SGHNT and YENEEA. CDR3 protein: CASSLSPGLAGGGSYNEQFF. CDR3 DNA sequence: TGTGCCAGTAGCCTCAGCCCGGGACTAGCGGGGGGGGGCTCCTACAATGAGCAGTTCTTC.

In this sample, this clonotype turned up many times. The chain has TRBV6-5 and TRBJ1-2, with a tentative D call TRBD1 (5 bases). The V end was cut by 0 bases, the J end by 2 bases, with 10 bases between. The CDR3 runs to 15 residues. CDR1 and CDR2 (germline): MNHEY, SVGAGI. The DNA of the CDR3 is TGTGCCAGCAGTTACTCGGATCGGGGGAACTATGGCTACACCTTC. It specifies CASSYSDRGNYGYTF.

This chain links TRBV11-2 with TRBJ1-6; 7 bases match TRBD1. The CDR3 is 16 residues long. Germline loops: CDR1 SGHAT, CDR2 FQNNGV. Trimming took 4 bases from V and 10 from J; bases not matched to a gene: 13. The CDR3, as DNA: TGTGCCAGCAGCTCCCGGCGGCAGGGGGGGGGATCACCCCTCCACTTT. Amino acid sequence: CASSSRRQGGGSPLHF. The full variable domain, its missing parts supplied by reference TRBV11-2 and TRBJ1-6, is EAGVAQSPRYKIIEKRQSVAFWCNPISGHATLYWYQQILGQGPKLLIQFQNNGVVDDSQLPKDRFSAERLKGVDSTLKIQPAKLEDSAVYLCASSSRRQGGGSPLHFGNGTRLTVT.

Concerning this clonotype: At one of its ends the junction is not consistent with the germline gene, which may arise from a read error. The chain is built from TRBV7-2 and TRBJ2-5, with D possibly being TRBD2 (7 bases). The germline V gene has CDR1 SGHTA and CDR2 FQGNSA. There are 16 residues in the CDR3. CDR3 in amino acids: CASSLRGLGGGETHYF. DNA for the CDR3: TGTGCCAGCAGCTTAAGAGGACTAGGAGGGGGGGAGACCCATTACTTC.

This clonotype showed up many times. This rearrangement joins TRBV12-3 or TRBV12-4 to TRBJ1-2, with D hard to call. V dropped 0 bases and J dropped 3 bases, with 8 bases sitting between them. This CDR3 has 14 residues. The CDR3 is CASSLAGQHYGYTF. The CDR3 nucleotides are TGTGCCAGCAGTTTAGCAGGGCAGCACTATGGCTACACCTTC.

This clonotype has ten or more counts. This chain joins TRBV11-2 and TRBJ2-3; 7 nucleotides agree with TRBD2. Per germline, CDR1 SGHAT and CDR2 FQNNGV. The CDR3 covers 16 residues. V lost 5 bases and J lost 11; bases outside the gene matches: 19. The CDR3: CASSPTVQRGIIGQYF. The CDR3 DNA is TGTGCCAGCAGCCCTACCGTGCAGCGGGGCATAATAGGGCAGTATTTT.

This clonotype was recorded many times. This sequence joins TRBV5-1 and TRBJ1-1; D not resolved. This CDR3 region has 14 residues. CDR1 SGHRS and CDR2 YFSETQ come from the germline V gene. Trimming shortened V by 0 bases and J by 0 bases, and 6 bases separated the two germline ends. The CDR3 loop reads CASSLANMNTEAFF. Here the CDR3 DNA reads TGCGCCAGCAGCTTGGCAAACATGAACACTGAAGCTTTCTTT.

The rearrangement links TRBV3-1 to TRBJ2-6; TRBD1 is a possible D gene (5 bases). CDR3 length equals 16 residues. Germline CDR1 is LGHDT and CDR2 is YNNKEL (reference sequence). Trimming took 5 bases from V and 0 from J, leaving 11 bases between them. The CDR3 nucleotides read TGTGCCAGCAGCTTGACAGTGACCTCTGGGGCCAACGTCCTGACTTTC. This gives the protein CASSLTVTSGANVLTF.

This clonotype was seen at least ten times. The rearrangement joins TRBV9 to TRBJ1-1, with 7 positions matching TRBD1. Germline CDR1 SGDLS, CDR2 YYNGEE. This CDR3 has 14 residues. V shed 3 bases and J 11 bases; nucleotides not matched to a gene: 13. The CDR3 loop is CASSAQTGRGPAFF. As DNA, the CDR3 is TGTGCCAGCAGCGCGCAGACAGGGAGAGGTCCGGCTTTCTTT.

This chain uses TRBV3-1 with TRBJ1-6; D gene unclear. Between the trimmed V and J ends, which lost 1 base and 7 bases, there was a span of 11 bases. This CDR3 has 15 amino acids. CDR1 LGHDT and CDR2 YNNKEL come from the germline V gene (reference sequence). CDR3 in DNA: TGTGCCAGCAGCCAAGTGGACGGGAACAATTCACCCCTCCACTTT. As protein: CASSQVDGNNSPLHF. The full variable domain, with the rest looked up from reference TRBV3-1 and TRBJ1-6, is DTAVSQTPKYLVTQMGNDKSIKCEQNLGHDTMYWYKQDSKKFLKIMFSYNNKELIINETVPNRFSPKSPDKAHLNLHINSLELGDSAVYFCASSQVDGNNSPLHFGNGTRLTVT.